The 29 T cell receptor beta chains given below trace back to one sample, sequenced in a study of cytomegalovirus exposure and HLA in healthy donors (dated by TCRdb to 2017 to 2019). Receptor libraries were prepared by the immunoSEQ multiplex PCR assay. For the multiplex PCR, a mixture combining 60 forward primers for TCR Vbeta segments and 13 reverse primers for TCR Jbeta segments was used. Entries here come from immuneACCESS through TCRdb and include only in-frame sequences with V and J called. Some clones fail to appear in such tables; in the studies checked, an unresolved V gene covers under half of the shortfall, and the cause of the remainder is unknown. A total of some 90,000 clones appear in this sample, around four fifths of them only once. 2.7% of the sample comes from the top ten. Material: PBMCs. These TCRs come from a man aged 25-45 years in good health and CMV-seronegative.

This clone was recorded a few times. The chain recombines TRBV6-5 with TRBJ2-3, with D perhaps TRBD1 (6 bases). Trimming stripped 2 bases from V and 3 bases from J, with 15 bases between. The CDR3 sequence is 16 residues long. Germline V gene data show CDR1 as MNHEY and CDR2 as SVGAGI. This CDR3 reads CASSYGPGAPTDTQYF. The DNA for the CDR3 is TGTGCCAGCAGTTACGGACCAGGGGCCCCAACAGATACGCAGTATTTT.

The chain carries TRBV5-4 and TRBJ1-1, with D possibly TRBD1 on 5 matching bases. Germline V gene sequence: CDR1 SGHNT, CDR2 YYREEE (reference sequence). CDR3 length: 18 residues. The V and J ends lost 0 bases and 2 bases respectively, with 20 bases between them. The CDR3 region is CASSLAFVLGEGNTEAFF. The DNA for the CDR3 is TGTGCCAGCAGCTTGGCCTTTGTGTTAGGGGAGGGAAACACTGAAGCTTTCTTT.

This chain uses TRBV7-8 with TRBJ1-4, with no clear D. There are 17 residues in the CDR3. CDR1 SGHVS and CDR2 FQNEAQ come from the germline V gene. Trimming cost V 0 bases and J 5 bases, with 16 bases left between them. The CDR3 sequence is CASSLAGSGPYNEKLFF. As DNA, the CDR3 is TGTGCCAGCAGCTTAGCAGGGAGCGGACCATACAATGAAAAACTGTTTTTT.

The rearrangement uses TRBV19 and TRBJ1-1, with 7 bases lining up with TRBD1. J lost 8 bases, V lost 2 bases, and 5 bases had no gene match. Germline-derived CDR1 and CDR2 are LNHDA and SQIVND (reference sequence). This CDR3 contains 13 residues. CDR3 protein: CASSITTDREAFF. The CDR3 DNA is TGTGCCAGTAGTATAACCACGGACAGGGAAGCTTTCTTT.

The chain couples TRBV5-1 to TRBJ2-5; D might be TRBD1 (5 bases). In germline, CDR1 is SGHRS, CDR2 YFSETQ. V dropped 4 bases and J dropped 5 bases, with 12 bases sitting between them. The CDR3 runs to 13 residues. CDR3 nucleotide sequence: TGCGCCAGCAGCGCCAGGGATTCGGAGACCCAGTACTTC. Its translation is CASSARDSETQYF.

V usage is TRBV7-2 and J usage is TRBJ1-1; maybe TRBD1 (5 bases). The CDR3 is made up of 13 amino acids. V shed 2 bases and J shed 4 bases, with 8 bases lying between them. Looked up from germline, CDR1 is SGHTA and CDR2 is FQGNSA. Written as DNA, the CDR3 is TGTGCCAGCAGCTTATCAGGGATCACTGAAGCTTTCTTT. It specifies CASSLSGITEAFF.

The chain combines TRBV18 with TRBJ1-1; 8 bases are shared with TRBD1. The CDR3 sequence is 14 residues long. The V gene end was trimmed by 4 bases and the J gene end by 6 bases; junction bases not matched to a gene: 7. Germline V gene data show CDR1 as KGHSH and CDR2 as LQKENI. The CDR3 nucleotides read TGTGCCAGCTCACTCAGACAGGGGATCCCTGAAGCTTTCTTT. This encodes CASSLRQGIPEAFF.

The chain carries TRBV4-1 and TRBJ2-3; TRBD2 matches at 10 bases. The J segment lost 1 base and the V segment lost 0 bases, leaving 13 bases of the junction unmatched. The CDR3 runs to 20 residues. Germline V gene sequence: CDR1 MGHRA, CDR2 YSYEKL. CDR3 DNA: TGCGCCAGCAGCCAAGATCCGGCTAGCGGGGGCCCGGGGGGCACAGATACGCAGTATTTT. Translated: CASSQDPASGGPGGTDTQYF.

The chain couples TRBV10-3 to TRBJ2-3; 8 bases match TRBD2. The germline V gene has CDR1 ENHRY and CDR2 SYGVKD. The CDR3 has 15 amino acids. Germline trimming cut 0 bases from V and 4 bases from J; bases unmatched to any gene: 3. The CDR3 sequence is CAISESRGASDTQYF. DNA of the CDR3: TGTGCCATCAGTGAGTCGCGGGGGGCGTCAGATACGCAGTATTTT.

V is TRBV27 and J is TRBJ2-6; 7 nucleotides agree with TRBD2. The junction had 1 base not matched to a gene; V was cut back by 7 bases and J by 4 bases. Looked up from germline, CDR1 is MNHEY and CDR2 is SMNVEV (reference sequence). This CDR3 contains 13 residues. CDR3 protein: CASMRGGANVLTF. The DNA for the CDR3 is TGTGCCAGCATGCGGGGGGGGGCCAACGTCCTGACTTTC.

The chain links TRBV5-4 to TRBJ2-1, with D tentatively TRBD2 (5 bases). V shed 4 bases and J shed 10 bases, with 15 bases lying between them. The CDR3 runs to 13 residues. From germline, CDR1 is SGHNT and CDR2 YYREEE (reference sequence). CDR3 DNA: TGTGCCAGCAGCGGGAAAGAGGGTGCCGAGCAGTTCTTC. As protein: CASSGKEGAEQFF.

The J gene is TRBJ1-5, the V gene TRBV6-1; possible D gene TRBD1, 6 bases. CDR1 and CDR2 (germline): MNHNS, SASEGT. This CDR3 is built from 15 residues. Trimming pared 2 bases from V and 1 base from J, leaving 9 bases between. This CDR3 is CASSEFRGSNQPQHF. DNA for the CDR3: TGTGCCAGCAGTGAATTTAGGGGGAGCAATCAGCCCCAGCATTTT.

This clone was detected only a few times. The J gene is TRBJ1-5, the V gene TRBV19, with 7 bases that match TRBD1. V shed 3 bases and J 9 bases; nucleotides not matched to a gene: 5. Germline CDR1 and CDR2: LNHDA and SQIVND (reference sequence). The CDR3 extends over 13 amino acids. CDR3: CASSMDRLAPQHF. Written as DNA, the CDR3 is TGTGCCAGTAGTATGGACAGGTTAGCGCCCCAGCATTTT.

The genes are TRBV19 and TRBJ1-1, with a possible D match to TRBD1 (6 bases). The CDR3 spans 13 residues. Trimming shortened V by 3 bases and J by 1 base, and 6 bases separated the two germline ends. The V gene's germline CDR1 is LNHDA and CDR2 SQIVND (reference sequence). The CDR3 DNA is TGTGCCAGTAGTATGGACAGGAACACTGAAGCTTTCTTT. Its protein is CASSMDRNTEAFF.

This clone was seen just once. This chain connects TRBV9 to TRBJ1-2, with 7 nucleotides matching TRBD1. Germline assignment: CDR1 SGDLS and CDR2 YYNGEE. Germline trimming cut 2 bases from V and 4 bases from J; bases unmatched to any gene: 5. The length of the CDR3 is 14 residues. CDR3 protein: CASSVTGVGYGYTF. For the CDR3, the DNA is TGTGCCAGCAGCGTCACAGGGGTGGGCTATGGCTACACCTTC.

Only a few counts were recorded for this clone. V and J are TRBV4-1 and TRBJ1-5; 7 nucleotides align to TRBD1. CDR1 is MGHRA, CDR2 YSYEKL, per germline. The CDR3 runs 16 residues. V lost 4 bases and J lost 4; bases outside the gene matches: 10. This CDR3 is CASSRQEVQGNQPQHF. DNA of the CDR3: TGCGCCAGCAGCCGACAGGAAGTACAGGGGAATCAGCCCCAGCATTTT.

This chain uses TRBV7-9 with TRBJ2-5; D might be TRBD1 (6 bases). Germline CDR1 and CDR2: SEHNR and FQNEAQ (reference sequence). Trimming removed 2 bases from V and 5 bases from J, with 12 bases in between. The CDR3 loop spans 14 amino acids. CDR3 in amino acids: CASSLPQGWETQYF. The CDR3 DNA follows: TGTGCCAGCAGCTTACCGCAGGGGTGGGAGACCCAGTACTTC.

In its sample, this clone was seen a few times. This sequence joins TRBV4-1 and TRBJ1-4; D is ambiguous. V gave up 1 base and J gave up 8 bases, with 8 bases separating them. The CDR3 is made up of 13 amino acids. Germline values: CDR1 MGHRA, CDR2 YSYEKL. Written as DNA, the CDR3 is TGCGCCAGCAGCCAAGTTATAAGCGAAAAACTGTTTTTT. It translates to CASSQVISEKLFF.

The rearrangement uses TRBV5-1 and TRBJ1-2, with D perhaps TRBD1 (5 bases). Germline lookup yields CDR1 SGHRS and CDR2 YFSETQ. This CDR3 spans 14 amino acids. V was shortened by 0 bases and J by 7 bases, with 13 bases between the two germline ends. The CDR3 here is CASSLGQGSRGYTF. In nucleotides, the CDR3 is TGCGCCAGCAGCTTGGGTCAGGGTAGTCGTGGCTACACCTTC.

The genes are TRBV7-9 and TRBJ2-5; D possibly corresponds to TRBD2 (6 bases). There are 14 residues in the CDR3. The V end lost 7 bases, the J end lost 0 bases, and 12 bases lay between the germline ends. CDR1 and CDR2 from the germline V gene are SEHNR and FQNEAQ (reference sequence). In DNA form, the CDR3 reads TGTGCCAGCAACGCGGGACGGAACCAAGAGACCCAGTACTTC. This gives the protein CASNAGRNQETQYF. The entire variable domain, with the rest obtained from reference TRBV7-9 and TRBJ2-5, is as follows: DTGVSQNPRHKITKRGQNVTFRCDPISEHNRLYWYRQTLGQGPEFLTYFQNEAQLEKSRLLSDRFSAERPKGSFSTLEIQRTEQGDSAMYLCASNAGRNQETQYFGPGTRLLVL.

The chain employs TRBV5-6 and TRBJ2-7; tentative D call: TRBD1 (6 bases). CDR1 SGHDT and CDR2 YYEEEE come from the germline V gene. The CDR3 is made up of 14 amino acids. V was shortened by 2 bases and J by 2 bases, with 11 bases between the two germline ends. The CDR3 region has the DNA TGTGCCAGCAGCTTACCGGACAGAGCCTACGAGCAGTACTTC. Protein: CASSLPDRAYEQYF.

The CDR3, as DNA: TGTGCCAGTAGTCGGACAGACTACGAGCAGTACTTC. It translates to CASSRTDYEQYF. The chain employs TRBV19 and TRBJ2-7; weak D call: TRBD1 (6 bases). Germline V gene lookup returns CDR1 LNHDA and CDR2 SQIVND (reference sequence). Trimming removed 5 bases from V and 3 bases from J, with 8 bases in between. There are 12 residues in the CDR3. Together with reference TRBV19 and TRBJ2-7, the CDR3 gives the full variable domain: DGGITQSPKYLFRKEGQNVTLSCEQNLNHDAMYWYRQDPGQGLRLIYYSQIVNDFQKGDIAEGYSVSREKKESFPLTVTSAQKNPTAFYLCASSRTDYEQYFGPGTRLTVT.

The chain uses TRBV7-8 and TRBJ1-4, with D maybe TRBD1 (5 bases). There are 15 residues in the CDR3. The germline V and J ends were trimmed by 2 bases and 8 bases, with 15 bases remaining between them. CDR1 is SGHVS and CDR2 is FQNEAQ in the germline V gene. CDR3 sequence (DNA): TGTGCCAGCAGCTTAAATGGGGGGTGGGAAGAAAAACTGTTTTTT. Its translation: CASSLNGGWEEKLFF. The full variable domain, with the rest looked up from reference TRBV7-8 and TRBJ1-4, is GAGVSQSPRYKVAKRGQDVALRCDPISGHVSLFWYQQALGQGPEFLTYFQNEAQLDKSGLPSDRFFAERPEGSVSTLKIQRTQQEDSAVYLCASSLNGGWEEKLFFGSGTQLSVL.

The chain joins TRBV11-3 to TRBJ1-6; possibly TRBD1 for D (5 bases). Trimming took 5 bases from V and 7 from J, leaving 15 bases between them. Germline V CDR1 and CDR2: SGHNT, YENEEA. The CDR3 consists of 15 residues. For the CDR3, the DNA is TGTGCCAGCAGCCCCCGGGGGAGGGAAAATTCACCCCTCCACTTT. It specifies CASSPRGRENSPLHF. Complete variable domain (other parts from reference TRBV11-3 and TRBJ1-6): EAGVVQSPRYKIIEKKQPVAFWCNPISGHNTLYWYLQNLGQGPELLIRYENEEAVDDSQLPKDRFSAERLKGVDSTLKIQPAELGDSAVYLCASSPRGRENSPLHFGNGTRLTVT.

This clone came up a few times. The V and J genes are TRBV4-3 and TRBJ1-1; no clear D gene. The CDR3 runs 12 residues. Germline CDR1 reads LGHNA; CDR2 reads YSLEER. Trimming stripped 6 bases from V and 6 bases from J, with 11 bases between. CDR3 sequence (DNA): TGCGCCAGCAGTCCCAGCGGGTCTGAAGCTTTCTTT. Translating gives CASSPSGSEAFF.

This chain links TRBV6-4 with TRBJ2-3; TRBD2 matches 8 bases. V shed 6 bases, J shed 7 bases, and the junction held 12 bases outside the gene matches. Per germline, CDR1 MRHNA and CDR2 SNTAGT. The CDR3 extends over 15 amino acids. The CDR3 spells CASSASGGELNTQYF. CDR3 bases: TGTGCCAGCAGCGCGAGCGGGGGAGAGCTGAATACGCAGTATTTT.

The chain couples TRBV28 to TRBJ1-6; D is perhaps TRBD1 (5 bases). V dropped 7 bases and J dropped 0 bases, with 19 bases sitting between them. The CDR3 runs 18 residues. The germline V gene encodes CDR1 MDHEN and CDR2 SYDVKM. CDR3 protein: CASMGQGGRSSYNSPLHF. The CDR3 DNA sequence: TGTGCCAGCATGGGCCAGGGTGGTCGAAGCTCCTATAATTCACCCCTCCACTTT.

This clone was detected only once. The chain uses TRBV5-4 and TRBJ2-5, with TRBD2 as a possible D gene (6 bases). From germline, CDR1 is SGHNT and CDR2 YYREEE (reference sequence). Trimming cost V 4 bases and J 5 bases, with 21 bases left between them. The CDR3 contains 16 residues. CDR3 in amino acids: CASSPSLGGVGETQYF. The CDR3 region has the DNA TGTGCCAGCAGCCCCTCCCTGGGCGGGGTGGGGGAGACCCAGTACTTC.

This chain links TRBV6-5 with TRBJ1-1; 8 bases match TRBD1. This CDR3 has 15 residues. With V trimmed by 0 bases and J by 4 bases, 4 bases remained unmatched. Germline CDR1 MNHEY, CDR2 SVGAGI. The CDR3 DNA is TGTGCCAGCAGTTACTCGACAGGGGAGGGCACTGAAGCTTTCTTT. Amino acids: CASSYSTGEGTEAFF.